One sample yielded the 19 T cell receptor beta chains listed below, sequenced in a study of T cells in Graves' hyperthyroidism and ophthalmopathy (dated by TCRdb to about 2019). The method behind the library was multiplex PCR. TCRdb shows the sequencer as Illumina HiSeq 2000. Amplification of TCR beta CDR3 regions was carried out from RNA transcripts. The first round of RT-PCR for the TCR CDR3 was performed with the HTBI primer set and the Qiagen OneStep RT-PCR kit. TCRdb redid the processing of the public reads, applying fastp at Q25 and MiXCR, and retained in-frame beta chains. Each record represents a unique CDR3 protein, reported with the most common genes and DNA among its rows. This sample holds about 480,000 distinct CDR3 sequences; roughly a quarter were observed only once. The leading ten clones occupy about 11% of the sample. The sample consisted of blood. The origin of the receptors is a woman aged 25 to 39 with Graves' ophthalmopathy.

The table lists this clonotype with many counts. This sequence joins TRBV7-2 and TRBJ2-7; no clear D gene. V lost 2 bases and J 0 bases, leaving 11 bases between the germline ends. The CDR3 runs 15 residues. The germline V gene encodes CDR1 SGHTA and CDR2 FQGNSA. CDR3 region: CASSLYEVASYEQYF. CDR3 in DNA: TGTGCCAGCAGCTTATATGAAGTCGCCTCCTACGAGCAGTACTTC.

This clonotype was recorded many times. This chain joins TRBV7-9 and TRBJ2-5, with D unclear. The V end was cut by 6 bases, the J end by 3 bases, with 11 bases between. Germline CDR1 and CDR2: SEHNR and FQNEAQ (reference sequence). The CDR3 length is 13 residues. Here the CDR3 reads CASRQEYKETQYF. The CDR3 DNA sequence: TGTGCCAGCAGGCAGGAATATAAAGAGACCCAGTACTTC. Full variable domain (missing parts from reference TRBV7-9 and TRBJ2-5): DTGVSQNPRHKITKRGQNVTFRCDPISEHNRLYWYRQTLGQGPEFLTYFQNEAQLEKSRLLSDRFSAERPKGSFSTLEIQRTEQGDSAMYLCASRQEYKETQYFGPGTRLLVL.

This clonotype was observed many times. The chain couples TRBV9 to TRBJ1-1; D is unclear. Per the germline V gene, CDR1 is SGDLS and CDR2 is YYNGEE. Deletions cut 3 bases from V and 2 bases from J, with 11 bases between. CDR3 length: 14 residues. Here the CDR3 DNA reads TGTGCCAGCAGCGGTGGGGTGGGTAACACTGAAGCTTTCTTT. It is translated as CASSGGVGNTEAFF.

This clonotype came up many times. This chain uses TRBV3-1 with TRBJ1-5; no clear D gene. Trimming stripped 1 base from V and 7 bases from J, with 14 bases between. Germline V gives CDR1 LGHDT, CDR2 YNNKEL (reference sequence). The CDR3 spans 15 residues. The CDR3 DNA follows: TGTGCCAGCAGCCAAGTGCCCCTCCGGGGACAGCCCCAGCATTTT. Its translation: CASSQVPLRGQPQHF.

Ten or more counts support this clonotype. V and J are TRBV20-1 and TRBJ2-2; 8 positions agree with TRBD1. The germline V gene encodes CDR1 DFQATT and CDR2 SNEGSKA (reference sequence). V lost 1 base and J lost 14; bases outside the gene matches: 3. There are 11 residues in the CDR3. CDR3 DNA: TGCAGTGCTAGAGGGACAGGGAAACTGTTTTTT. Encoded protein: CSARGTGKLFF.

This clonotype was recorded many times. The chain joins TRBV3-1 to TRBJ1-3; no clear D. The CDR3 totals 16 residues. Germline V gene sequence: CDR1 LGHDT, CDR2 YNNKEL (reference sequence). The V end lost 0 bases, the J end lost 3 bases, and 12 bases lay between the germline ends. CDR3 in amino acids: CASSQDMVGNGNTIYF. Here the CDR3 DNA reads TGTGCCAGCAGCCAAGATATGGTAGGGAATGGAAACACCATATATTTT. Looking up the rest from reference TRBV3-1 and TRBJ1-3 gives the full variable domain: DTAVSQTPKYLVTQMGNDKSIKCEQNLGHDTMYWYKQDSKKFLKIMFSYNNKELIINETVPNRFSPKSPDKAHLNLHINSLELGDSAVYFCASSQDMVGNGNTIYFGEGSWLTVV.

This clonotype showed up many times. The V and J genes are TRBV19 and TRBJ2-2, with 13 nucleotides matching TRBD2. The germline CDR1 and CDR2 sequences are LNHDA and SQIVND (reference sequence). The CDR3 is 17 amino acids. V lost 5 bases, J lost 3 bases, and 6 bases stayed unmatched. The CDR3 reads CASSPGLAGVDTGELFF. The CDR3, as DNA: TGTGCCAGTAGTCCAGGACTAGCGGGGGTTGACACCGGGGAGCTGTTTTTT.

The sample holds many counts of this clonotype. The J gene is TRBJ1-1, the V gene TRBV19; TRBD1 matches at 9 bases. The CDR3 covers 15 residues. Germline assignment: CDR1 LNHDA and CDR2 SQIVND (reference sequence). Trimming cost V 1 base and J 1 base; bases outside gene matches: 1. The CDR3 here is CASSIGTGANTEAFF. CDR3 DNA: TGTGCCAGTAGTATAGGGACAGGGGCGAACACTGAAGCTTTCTTT.

This clonotype was detected a few times. This chain uses TRBV13 with TRBJ1-1; a weak D match, TRBD1 (5 bases). Trimming took off 6 bases at V and 4 bases at J, with 18 bases between the two ends. CDR1 and CDR2 from the germline V gene are PRHDT and FYEKMQ (reference sequence). This CDR3 spans 15 amino acids. CDR3 loop: CASSSSGGTGTEAFF. CDR3 DNA sequence: TGTGCCAGCAGTTCCAGTGGGGGGACTGGCACTGAAGCTTTCTTT.

This clonotype was seen repeatedly, ten times or more. The chain joins TRBV15 to TRBJ2-7, with a tentative D call TRBD1 (5 bases). Between the trimmed V and J ends, which lost 3 bases and 5 bases, there was a span of 8 bases. Germline V gene sequence: CDR1 LNHNV, CDR2 YYDKDF (reference sequence). This CDR3 is built from 12 residues. As DNA, the CDR3 is TGTGCCACCAGCAGGCAAGGGGACGAGCAGTACTTC. It yields the protein CATSRQGDEQYF.

Of note for this clonotype: A single base separates this from a much larger clone, so it may be a read error. In this CDR3 the conserved last residue, phenylalanine or tryptophan, is missing, so a read error is likely. The chain links TRBV20-1 to TRBJ2-7; the D gene is possibly TRBD1 (5 bases). Trimming removed 4 bases at V and 2 bases at J, with 9 bases between. The V gene's germline CDR1 is DFQATT and CDR2 SNEGSKA (reference sequence). This CDR3 is built from 12 residues. CDR3 in DNA: TGCAGTGCTACAGGACAAGCCTACGAGCAGTACTAC. Translated, it gives CSATGQAYEQYY.

Notes on this clonotype: The germline gene is not matched at one end of the junction; a read error may be the cause. This sequence joins TRBV15 and TRBJ1-1, with TRBD1 matching 8 bases. The CDR3 is 14 residues long. CDR1 and CDR2 (germline): LNHNV, YYDKDF (reference sequence). CDR3 in DNA: TGTACCACCAGCAGAGACGACAGGGGATATGAAGCTTTCTTT. Translated, it gives CTTSRDDRGYEAFF.

The V and J genes are TRBV6-1 and TRBJ1-2; TRBD1 might be the D (5 bases). From germline, CDR1 is MNHNS and CDR2 SASEGT. CDR3 size: 14 residues. Between the trimmed V and J ends, which lost 0 bases and 4 bases, there was a span of 9 bases. Here the CDR3 DNA reads TGTGCCAGCAGTGAAGCGTACGGGGCCTATGGCTACACCTTC. Translating gives CASSEAYGAYGYTF.

The rearrangement links TRBV7-3 to TRBJ2-5; 7 bases match TRBD1. Trimming took 5 bases from V and 2 from J; bases not matched to a gene: 5. The CDR3 loop spans 14 amino acids. Germline CDR1 is SGHTA and CDR2 is FQGTGA. CDR3 nucleotides: TGTGCCAGCAGCATATACAGGGGACAAGAGACCCAGTACTTC. This codes for CASSIYRGQETQYF.

The genes are TRBV2 and TRBJ2-7, with 9 nucleotides matching TRBD1. This CDR3 region has 13 residues. V shed 8 bases, J shed 1 base, and the junction held 3 bases outside the gene matches. Looked up from germline, CDR1 is SNHLY and CDR2 is FYNNEI. The CDR3 DNA follows: TGTGCCAGCGGACAGGGGATGTCCTACGAGCAGTACTTC. Translated, it gives CASGQGMSYEQYF. Full variable domain (rest looked up from reference TRBV2 and TRBJ2-7): EPEVTQTPSHQVTQMGQEVILRCVPISNHLYFYWYRQILGQKVEFLVSFYNNEISEKSEIFDDQFSVERPDGSNFTLKIRSTKLEDSAMYFCASGQGMSYEQYFGPGTRLTVT.

This clonotype has only one observation. The gene calls are TRBV6-1 and TRBJ1-2; 12 bases map to TRBD1. CDR1 MNHNS and CDR2 SASEGT come from the germline V gene. The CDR3 has 15 amino acids. Trimming removed 6 bases from V and 7 bases from J; junction bases left unmatched: 9. The DNA of the CDR3 is TGTGCCAGCAGCCCCCGGGACAGGGGGCGAAGTGGCTACACCTTC. Its translation is CASSPRDRGRSGYTF.

This chain links TRBV6-5 with TRBJ2-7, with 9 nucleotides matching TRBD2. Germline V gene lookup returns CDR1 MNHEY and CDR2 SVGAGI. Trimming took 2 bases from V and 3 from J; bases not matched to a gene: 11. This CDR3 is built from 17 residues. The CDR3 here is CASSYRQSGRIHYEQYF. In DNA form, the CDR3 reads TGTGCCAGCAGTTACCGACAGAGCGGGAGGATCCACTACGAGCAGTACTTC.

V and J are TRBV5-1 and TRBJ2-2; 10 bases are a match to TRBD1. The trim removed 4 bases at V and 5 bases at J, leaving 11 bases unmatched. CDR1 SGHRS and CDR2 YFSETQ come from the germline V gene. The CDR3 has 17 amino acids. CDR3 protein: CASSPNDRGQGTGELFF. DNA for the CDR3: TGCGCCAGCAGCCCGAACGACAGGGGGCAGGGAACCGGGGAGCTGTTTTTT.

This clonotype has more than one count but fewer than ten. The chain links TRBV9 to TRBJ1-1; 12 nucleotides align to TRBD1. This CDR3 is built from 15 residues. Looked up from germline, CDR1 is SGDLS and CDR2 is YYNGEE. Germline trimming cut 2 bases from V and 7 bases from J; bases unmatched to any gene: 6. CDR3: CASSVRDRGHSEAFF. CDR3 bases: TGTGCCAGCAGCGTCCGGGACAGGGGGCACAGTGAAGCTTTCTTT.